The present entry profiles one TCR beta chain with its context. This entry belongs to a study of blood T cell repertoires in COVID-19. In germline, CDR1 is SGHNT, CDR2 YENEEA. The CDR3 length is 15 residues. Trimming cost V 1 base and J 8 bases, with 15 bases left between them. Per the study methods: Amplification of reference gene primers was used by the study to estimate nucleated cell counts. Produced via immunoSEQ multiplex PCR; TCRdb's table is partial and in-frame only. V, J and clone size are those of that table, while D and trimming were read from the DNA. The sample consists of hundreds of thousands of clones, approximately 90% of them appearing once.

The sample taken for sequencing was PBMCs or T cells enriched from blood (not recorded which). The sequence derives from a middle-aged man who had been exposed to COVID-19. The chain joins TRBV11-3 to TRBJ2-1; TRBD1 might be the D (5 bases). The CDR3 spells CASSLGVGRADEQFF. The CDR3 nucleotides read TGTGCCAGCAGCTTAGGAGTGGGCAGGGCCGATGAGCAGTTCTTC.